In this sample, the clone carrying this TCR beta chain turned up once. The data are from a study of T cell responses to AZD1222 COVID-19 vaccine. TCRdb keeps only in-frame clones here, not all; method: immunoSEQ multiplex PCR. Among approximately 110,000 clones, around 92% were seen once, and the ten largest hold around 8%. The CDR3 is 14 residues long. V was pared by 7 bases and J by 6 bases, with 9 bases of the junction left unmatched. Germline CDR1 MNHEY, CDR2 SVGAGI. The material sequenced was peripheral blood, taken 28 days after the second AZD1222 dose. The chain links TRBV6-5 to TRBJ1-2, with 9 bases identical to TRBD1. This TCR came from an adult who received the AZD1222 COVID-19 vaccine. CDR3 residues: CASTTPGQGNGYTF. DNA of the CDR3: TGTGCCAGCACCACCCCGGGACAGGGAAATGGCTACACCTTC.